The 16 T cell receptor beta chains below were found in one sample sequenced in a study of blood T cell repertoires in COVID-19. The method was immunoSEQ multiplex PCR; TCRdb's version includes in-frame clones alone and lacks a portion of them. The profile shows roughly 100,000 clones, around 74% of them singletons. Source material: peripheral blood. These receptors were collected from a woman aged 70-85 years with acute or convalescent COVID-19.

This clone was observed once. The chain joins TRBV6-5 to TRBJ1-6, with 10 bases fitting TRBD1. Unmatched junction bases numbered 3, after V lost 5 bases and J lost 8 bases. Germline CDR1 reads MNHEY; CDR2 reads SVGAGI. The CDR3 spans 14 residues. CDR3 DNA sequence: TGTGCCAGCAGTCCGACAGGGGGCGATTCACCCCTCCACTTT. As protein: CASSPTGGDSPLHF.

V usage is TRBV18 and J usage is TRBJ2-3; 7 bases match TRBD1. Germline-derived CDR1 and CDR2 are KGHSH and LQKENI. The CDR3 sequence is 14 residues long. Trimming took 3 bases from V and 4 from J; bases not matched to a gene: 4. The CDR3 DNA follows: TGTGCCAGCTCACCGGACAGGCGGGCAGATACGCAGTATTTT. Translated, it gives CASSPDRRADTQYF.

The CDR3 region has the DNA TGTGCCAGCAAGTTGGGGGGGCCCAACGAGCAGTACTTC. This sequence encodes CASKLGGPNEQYF. The chain has TRBV2 and TRBJ2-7; D perhaps matches TRBD2 (7 bases). CDR1 is SNHLY and CDR2 is FYNNEI in the germline V gene. Trimming shortened V by 7 bases and J by 5 bases, and 15 bases separated the two germline ends. The CDR3 spans 13 residues.

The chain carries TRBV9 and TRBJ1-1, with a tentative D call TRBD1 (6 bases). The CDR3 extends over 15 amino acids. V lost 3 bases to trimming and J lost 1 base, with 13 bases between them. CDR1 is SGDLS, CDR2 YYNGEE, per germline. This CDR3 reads CASSAGGSPNTEAFF. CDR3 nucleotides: TGTGCCAGCAGCGCGGGGGGCAGCCCGAACACTGAAGCTTTCTTT.

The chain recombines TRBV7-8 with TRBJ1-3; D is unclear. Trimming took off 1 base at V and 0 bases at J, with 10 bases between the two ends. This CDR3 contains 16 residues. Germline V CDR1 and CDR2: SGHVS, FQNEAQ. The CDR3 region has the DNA TGTGCCAGCAGCTTAGAATCCCGCAGCTCTGGAAACACCATATATTTT. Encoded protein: CASSLESRSSGNTIYF.

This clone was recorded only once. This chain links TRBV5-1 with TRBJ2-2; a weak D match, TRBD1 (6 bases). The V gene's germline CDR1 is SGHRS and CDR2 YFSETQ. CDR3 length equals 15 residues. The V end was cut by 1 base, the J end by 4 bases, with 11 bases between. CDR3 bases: TGCGCCAGCAGCTTGTCGGCAGGGGTCACCGGGGAGCTGTTTTTT. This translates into CASSLSAGVTGELFF.

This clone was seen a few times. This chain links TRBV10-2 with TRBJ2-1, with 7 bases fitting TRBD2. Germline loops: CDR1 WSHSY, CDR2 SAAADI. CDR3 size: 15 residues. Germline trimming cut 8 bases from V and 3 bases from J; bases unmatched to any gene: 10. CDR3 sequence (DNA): TGCGCCAGCCGCGTGGCGGGGGAGTACTACAATGAGCAGTTCTTC. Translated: CASRVAGEYYNEQFF.

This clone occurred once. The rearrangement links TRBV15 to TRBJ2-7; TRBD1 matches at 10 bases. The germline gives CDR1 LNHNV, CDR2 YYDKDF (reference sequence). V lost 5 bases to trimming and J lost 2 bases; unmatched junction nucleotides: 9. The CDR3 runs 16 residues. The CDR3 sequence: CATSPYDRGPPYEQYF. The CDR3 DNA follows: TGTGCCACCAGCCCGTACGACAGGGGGCCACCCTACGAGCAGTACTTC.

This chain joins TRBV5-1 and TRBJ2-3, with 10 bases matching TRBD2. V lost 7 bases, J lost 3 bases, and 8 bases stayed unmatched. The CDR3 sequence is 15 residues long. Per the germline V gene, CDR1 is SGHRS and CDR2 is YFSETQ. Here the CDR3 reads CASRTSGDRTDTQYF. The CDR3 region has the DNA TGCGCCAGCCGCACTAGCGGGGATCGAACAGATACGCAGTATTTT.

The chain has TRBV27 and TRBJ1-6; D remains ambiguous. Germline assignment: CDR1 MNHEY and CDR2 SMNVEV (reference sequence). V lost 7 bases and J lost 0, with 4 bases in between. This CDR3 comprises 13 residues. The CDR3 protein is CASKSSYNSPLHF. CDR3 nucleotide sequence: TGTGCCAGCAAGAGCTCCTATAATTCACCCCTCCACTTT.

The CDR3 spells CASRRGRTQSGANVLTF. For the CDR3, the DNA is TGTGCCAGCAGGCGAGGCAGAACCCAGTCTGGGGCCAACGTCCTGACTTTC. The V call is TRBV27, the J call TRBJ2-6; D gene ambiguous. The CDR3 is 17 amino acids. Per germline, CDR1 MNHEY and CDR2 SMNVEV (reference sequence). V lost 6 bases, J lost 1 base, and 16 bases lay in between.

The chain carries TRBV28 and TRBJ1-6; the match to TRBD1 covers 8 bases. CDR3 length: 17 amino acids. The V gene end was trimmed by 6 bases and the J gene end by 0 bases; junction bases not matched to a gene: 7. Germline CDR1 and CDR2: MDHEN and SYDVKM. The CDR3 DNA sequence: TGTGCCAGCAGATCGACAGGGGTGAGCTCCTATAATTCACCCCTCCACTTT. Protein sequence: CASRSTGVSSYNSPLHF.

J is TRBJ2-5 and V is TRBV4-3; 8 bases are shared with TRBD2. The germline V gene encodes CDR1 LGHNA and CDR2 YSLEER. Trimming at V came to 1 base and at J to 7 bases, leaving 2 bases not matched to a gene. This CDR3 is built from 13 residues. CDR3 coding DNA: TGCGCCAGCAGCCAAGGACGGGAGGGGACCCAGTACTTC. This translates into CASSQGREGTQYF.

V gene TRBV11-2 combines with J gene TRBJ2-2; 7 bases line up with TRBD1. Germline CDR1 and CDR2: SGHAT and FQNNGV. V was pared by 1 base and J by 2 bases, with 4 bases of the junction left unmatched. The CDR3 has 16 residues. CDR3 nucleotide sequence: TGTGCCAGCAGCTTAGTATCAGGGGGTAACACCGGGGAGCTGTTTTTT. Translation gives CASSLVSGGNTGELFF.

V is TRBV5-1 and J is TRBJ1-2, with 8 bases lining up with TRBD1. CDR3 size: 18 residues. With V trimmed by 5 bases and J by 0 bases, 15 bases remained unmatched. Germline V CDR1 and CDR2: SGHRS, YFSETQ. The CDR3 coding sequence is TGCGCCAGCAGTTACCCTCCCGGACAGGGTCCTACTAACTATGGCTACACCTTC. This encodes CASSYPPGQGPTNYGYTF.

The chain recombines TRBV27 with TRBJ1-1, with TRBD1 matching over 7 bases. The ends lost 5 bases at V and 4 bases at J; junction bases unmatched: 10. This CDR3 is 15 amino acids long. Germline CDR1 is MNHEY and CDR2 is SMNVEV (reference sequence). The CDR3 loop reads CASSDWETGSTEAFF. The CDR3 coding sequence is TGTGCCAGCAGTGATTGGGAGACAGGGAGCACTGAAGCTTTCTTT.